The 4 T cell receptor beta chains reported below all come from one sample, sequenced in a study of CD8 T cells in ankylosing spondylitis. TCRdb redid the calling of the 5' RACE reads with MiXCR, one entry per CDR3 protein. The sample contains some 130,000 distinct CDR3 sequences, roughly an eighth of which appear only once. The sample taken for sequencing was blood, either unsorted or a sorted T cell fraction (not recorded which). The source of these receptors is a female donor with ankylosing spondylitis or in good health (not recorded which).

This clonotype came up many times. This rearrangement joins TRBV12-3 or TRBV12-4 to TRBJ1-5, with D unresolved. V was trimmed by 1 base and J by 3 bases, leaving 4 bases between them. The CDR3 is made up of 13 amino acids. In DNA form, the CDR3 reads TGTGCCAGCAGTTTAGGGATCAATCAGCCCCAGCATTTT. This sequence encodes CASSLGINQPQHF.

As concerns this clonotype: A much more abundant neighbour one base away suggests this may be a read error. The chain links TRBV7-2 to TRBJ2-4, with 7 bases aligning to TRBD1. V lost 1 base to trimming and J lost 12 bases; unmatched junction nucleotides: 9. The germline CDR1 and CDR2 sequences are SGHTA and FQGNSA. This CDR3 is 14 amino acids long. The CDR3 region is CASSLVGQAGSQYF. The CDR3 nucleotides read TGTGCCAGCAGCTTAGTCGGACAGGCTGGAAGTCAGTACTTC.

This clonotype showed up many times. The V gene is TRBV20-1, the J gene TRBJ2-5, with 9 bases lining up with TRBD2. Trimming at V came to 6 bases and at J to 5 bases, leaving 4 bases not matched to a gene. This CDR3 is built from 12 residues. Per germline, CDR1 DFQATT and CDR2 SNEGSKA (reference sequence). The CDR3 is CSAFGLAETQYF. The CDR3 DNA reads as TGCAGTGCCTTTGGACTAGCGGAGACCCAGTACTTC.

This clonotype was counted ten times or more. V is TRBV5-8 and J is TRBJ1-4, with no clear D. Germline V lookup: CDR1 SGHTS, CDR2 YDEGEE. The CDR3 is 12 residues long. The ends were cut back, 0 bases at V and 8 bases at J, with 5 bases in the middle. In nucleotides, the CDR3 is TGTGCCAGCAGCTTGGTTCGGGAAAAACTGTTTTTT. This codes for CASSLVREKLFF.